These T cell receptor beta chains were read from a single sample in a study of Tregs in tolerant kidney transplant recipients. TCRdb's table, derived via immunoSEQ multiplex PCR, lists solely in-frame clones and lacks some. The sample has about 240,000 clones; roughly four fifths are singletons. Sequencing was carried out using CD4+ T cells from blood. The receptors here all came from a human donor in good health. The conserved cysteine and the conserved F or W are not part of the CDR3 here. The order of the fields is V gene, D gene, CDR3 length, J gene, clone size, CDR3 protein. A D gene is named only where the DNA matches it firmly. Not every row has a clone size; where given, it reads once, few, many or a size class.

v_gene: TRBV2; d_gene: NA; len: 13; j_gene: TRBJ2-2; abundance: NA; CDR3aa: ASSESLATTGELF
v_gene: TRBV6-1; d_gene: NA; len: 12; j_gene: TRBJ2-1; abundance: once; CDR3aa: ASSDRSGAWEQF
v_gene: TRBV2; d_gene: TRBD1; len: 11; j_gene: TRBJ1-1; abundance: NA; CDR3aa: ASSSQGVTEAF
v_gene: TRBV18; d_gene: TRBD1; len: 12; j_gene: TRBJ2-7; abundance: NA; CDR3aa: ASSPMGQGYEQY
v_gene: TRBV7-9; d_gene: NA; len: 12; j_gene: TRBJ1-1; abundance: NA; CDR3aa: ASSLQGPNTEAF
v_gene: TRBV7-3; d_gene: NA; len: 11; j_gene: TRBJ1-2; abundance: NA; CDR3aa: APSTGQSGGYT
v_gene: TRBV25-1; d_gene: TRBD2; len: 14; j_gene: TRBJ2-5; abundance: few; CDR3aa: ASSGGVGLEGETQY
v_gene: TRBV7-2; d_gene: NA; len: 10; j_gene: TRBJ2-7; abundance: NA; CDR3aa: ASSYSVGEQY
v_gene: TRBV7-9; d_gene: TRBD1; len: 13; j_gene: TRBJ2-7; abundance: NA; CDR3aa: ASSWNRDSTYEQY
v_gene: TRBV6-1; d_gene: NA; len: 11; j_gene: TRBJ2-1; abundance: NA; CDR3aa: ASNQLIGGEQF
v_gene: TRBV29-1; d_gene: NA; len: 12; j_gene: TRBJ2-5; abundance: NA; CDR3aa: SAAPGPKGETQY
v_gene: TRBV18; d_gene: TRBD1; len: 14; j_gene: TRBJ1-1; abundance: few; CDR3aa: ASSLRDRGSAAEAF
v_gene: TRBV27; d_gene: TRBD1; len: 12; j_gene: TRBJ1-1; abundance: NA; CDR3aa: ASIPSRGRTEAF
v_gene: TRBV29-1; d_gene: TRBD1; len: 12; j_gene: TRBJ1-2; abundance: NA; CDR3aa: SVEDTGGRYGYT
v_gene: TRBV5-1; d_gene: NA; len: 11; j_gene: TRBJ1-5; abundance: NA; CDR3aa: ASSLKPNQPQH
v_gene: TRBV6-5; d_gene: NA; len: 10; j_gene: TRBJ1-2; abundance: few; CDR3aa: ASNEIPYGYT
v_gene: TRBV7-6; d_gene: TRBD2; len: 14; j_gene: TRBJ2-7; abundance: NA; CDR3aa: ASSLGTGLASYEQY
v_gene: TRBV29-1; d_gene: NA; len: 11; j_gene: TRBJ1-1; abundance: once; CDR3aa: SADKDRNTEAF
v_gene: TRBV4-2; d_gene: NA; len: 14; j_gene: TRBJ1-1; abundance: few; CDR3aa: ASSRHPQGTYTEAF
v_gene: TRBV18; d_gene: NA; len: 14; j_gene: TRBJ1-1; abundance: few; CDR3aa: ASSPLPGHMNTEAF
v_gene: TRBV6-1; d_gene: NA; len: 12; j_gene: TRBJ2-7; abundance: few; CDR3aa: ASSELQGYDEQY
v_gene: TRBV7-9; d_gene: TRBD1; len: 13; j_gene: TRBJ2-1; abundance: once; CDR3aa: ASSVPQGSYNEQF
v_gene: TRBV11-2; d_gene: NA; len: 13; j_gene: TRBJ2-3; abundance: NA; CDR3aa: ASSFIAASTDTQY
v_gene: TRBV5-1; d_gene: NA; len: 15; j_gene: TRBJ1-6; abundance: NA; CDR3aa: ASSLDTSDAANSPLH
v_gene: TRBV7-3; d_gene: NA; len: 14; j_gene: TRBJ1-1; abundance: NA; CDR3aa: ASSPGVGATRSEAF
v_gene: TRBV5-1; d_gene: TRBD1; len: 11; j_gene: TRBJ2-5; abundance: NA; CDR3aa: ASSLWGQVGEY
v_gene: TRBV4-1; d_gene: NA; len: 15; j_gene: TRBJ2-4; abundance: NA; CDR3aa: ASSQDPEWLAKNIQY
v_gene: TRBV18; d_gene: NA; len: 13; j_gene: TRBJ1-3; abundance: NA; CDR3aa: ASSQGLTSGNTIY
v_gene: TRBV2; d_gene: NA; len: 12; j_gene: TRBJ1-6; abundance: few; CDR3aa: ASKAPRDNSPLH
v_gene: TRBV7-9; d_gene: TRBD2; len: 11; j_gene: TRBJ2-7; abundance: NA; CDR3aa: ASSLRTSDEQY
v_gene: TRBV11-3; d_gene: TRBD2; len: 12; j_gene: TRBJ2-5; abundance: NA; CDR3aa: ASSTGGGTETQY
v_gene: TRBV7-2; d_gene: TRBD2; len: 14; j_gene: NA; abundance: NA; CDR3aa: ASSRRAAGSSYEQY
v_gene: TRBV5-1; d_gene: NA; len: 14; j_gene: TRBJ1-1; abundance: NA; CDR3aa: ASSLAELGMNTEAF
v_gene: TRBV14; d_gene: TRBD1; len: 14; j_gene: TRBJ2-1; abundance: few; CDR3aa: ASSGLRQGAYNEQF
v_gene: TRBV20-1; d_gene: NA; len: 9; j_gene: TRBJ2-7; abundance: NA; CDR3aa: SAGERGEQY
v_gene: TRBV6-5; d_gene: TRBD1; len: 12; j_gene: TRBJ2-4; abundance: NA; CDR3aa: ASSSRGPSLLQY
v_gene: TRBV7-8; d_gene: TRBD1; len: 13; j_gene: TRBJ2-2; abundance: NA; CDR3aa: ASSPGARGTGELF
v_gene: TRBV5-1; d_gene: NA; len: 11; j_gene: TRBJ2-5; abundance: NA; CDR3aa: ASSYGQQETQY
v_gene: TRBV29-1; d_gene: TRBD1; len: 10; j_gene: TRBJ1-2; abundance: few; CDR3aa: SVQQGMGGYT
v_gene: TRBV2; d_gene: TRBD2; len: 12; j_gene: TRBJ2-7; abundance: NA; CDR3aa: ASRSPGLAGEQY
v_gene: TRBV5-1; d_gene: NA; len: 15; j_gene: TRBJ2-6; abundance: NA; CDR3aa: ASGRYSEASGANVLT
v_gene: TRBV7-8; d_gene: NA; len: 11; j_gene: TRBJ2-1; abundance: NA; CDR3aa: ASSSGRGYEQF
v_gene: TRBV6-5; d_gene: TRBD1; len: 12; j_gene: TRBJ2-5; abundance: NA; CDR3aa: ASSLYRGRETQY
v_gene: TRBV7-9; d_gene: TRBD1; len: 15; j_gene: TRBJ1-1; abundance: NA; CDR3aa: ASSLGHGTGQNTEAF
v_gene: TRBV30; d_gene: NA; len: 14; j_gene: TRBJ2-3; abundance: NA; CDR3aa: AWSDPRGQGTDTQY
v_gene: TRBV5-1; d_gene: TRBD1; len: 15; j_gene: TRBJ2-2; abundance: NA; CDR3aa: ASSLDRGFRGTGELF
v_gene: TRBV25-1; d_gene: NA; len: 10; j_gene: TRBJ1-1; abundance: NA; CDR3aa: ASSDAYTEAF
v_gene: TRBV27; d_gene: NA; len: 12; j_gene: TRBJ2-7; abundance: NA; CDR3aa: ASSHLDSSYEQY
v_gene: TRBV7-6; d_gene: NA; len: 14; j_gene: TRBJ2-5; abundance: NA; CDR3aa: ASSPTTGTHQETQY
v_gene: TRBV30; d_gene: TRBD1; len: 12; j_gene: TRBJ2-3; abundance: few; CDR3aa: AWSVGTAADTQY
v_gene: TRBV19; d_gene: NA; len: 12; j_gene: TRBJ1-2; abundance: NA; CDR3aa: ASSIGRANYGYT
v_gene: TRBV5-1; d_gene: NA; len: 12; j_gene: TRBJ2-3; abundance: NA; CDR3aa: ASSSASVGDTQY
v_gene: TRBV6-4; d_gene: TRBD1; len: 15; j_gene: TRBJ1-2; abundance: NA; CDR3aa: ASSAQGGDQGNYGYT
v_gene: TRBV5-1; d_gene: NA; len: 13; j_gene: TRBJ2-1; abundance: NA; CDR3aa: ASSLTQGGYNEQF
v_gene: TRBV6-5; d_gene: NA; len: 12; j_gene: TRBJ2-3; abundance: NA; CDR3aa: ASSYRETVDTQY
v_gene: TRBV27; d_gene: NA; len: 12; j_gene: TRBJ2-1; abundance: NA; CDR3aa: ASSSGLAYNEQF